This T cell receptor (beta chain) comes out of a study of T cell changes during pregnancy in multiple sclerosis. Produced via immunoSEQ multiplex PCR; TCRdb's table is partial and in-frame only. Of roughly 76,000 clones in the sample, around nine tenths were seen once. This specimen was CD4+ T cells from peripheral blood mononuclear cells, taken after pregnancy. This clonotype was sampled from a female donor with multiple sclerosis, enrolled in a pregnancy study.

CDR3 DNA: TGTGCCTGGAGTGTAGCAGGGGGCGCGAACACCGGGGAGCTGTTTTTT. Translation gives CAWSVAGGANTGELFF. This rearrangement joins TRBV30 to TRBJ2-2; 8 bases are a match to TRBD1. This CDR3 is built from 16 residues. Trimming removed 0 bases from V and 0 bases from J; junction bases left unmatched: 3. Germline CDR1 and CDR2: GTSNPN and SVGIG (reference sequence).